The 9 T cell receptor beta chains given below trace back to one sample, sequenced in a study of PD-1 blockade in classical Hodgkin lymphoma. All trial patients relapsed after autologous stem cell transplantation. Thawed PBMCs underwent magnetic negative selection to obtain purified CD8+ T cells. The method was immunoSEQ multiplex PCR; TCRdb's version includes in-frame clones alone and lacks a portion of them. This sample has roughly 12,000 clones, with less than 90% found just once. The starting material was CD8+ T cells from blood, obtained at baseline. Receptors were obtained from a human donor with classical Hodgkin lymphoma.

This chain connects TRBV4-2 to TRBJ2-7; the D gene could be TRBD1 or TRBD2 (7 bases each). This CDR3 region has 16 residues. Trimming removed 4 bases from V and 4 bases from J, with 20 bases in between. Germline CDR1 and CDR2: LGHNA and YNFKEQ. The CDR3 spells CASSPGGAGDTYEQYF. For the CDR3, the DNA is TGTGCCAGCAGCCCAGGGGGGGCGGGAGACACGTACGAGCAGTACTTC.

This clone came up a few times. V is TRBV7-9 and J is TRBJ1-1, with a possible D match to TRBD1 (6 bases). Per germline, CDR1 SEHNR and CDR2 FQNEAQ (reference sequence). The length of the CDR3 is 14 residues. Trimming cost V 3 bases and J 0 bases, with 8 bases left between them. DNA of the CDR3: TGTGCCAGCAGCTTTACAGGGTTGAACACTGAAGCTTTCTTT. Its translation: CASSFTGLNTEAFF.

The chain couples TRBV21-1 to TRBJ2-7; the D call of TRBD1 is as the table states it, not checked on the DNA. TRBV21-1 is termed a pseudogene. The CDR3 extends over 16 amino acids. Here the CDR3 DNA reads TGTGCCAGCAACCTGCCAAGGGGCCTCCCCTGCTACGAGCAGTACTTC. Its translation is CASNLPRGLPCYEQYF.

This chain links TRBV27 with TRBJ2-3, with a tentative D call TRBD2 (6 bases). This CDR3 contains 15 residues. Germline V CDR1 and CDR2: MNHEY, SMNVEV (reference sequence). Trimming left V 3 bases short and J 2 bases short, with 12 bases between. CDR3 sequence: CASSFGAGITDTQYF. CDR3 coding DNA: TGTGCCAGCAGTTTTGGAGCGGGCATCACAGATACGCAGTATTTT.

The gene calls are TRBV11-2 and TRBJ2-1, with TRBD2 identical over 9 bases. The germline gives CDR1 SGHAT, CDR2 FQNNGV. With V trimmed by 2 bases and J by 8 bases, 7 bases remained unmatched. CDR3 length equals 15 residues. CDR3 sequence reads: CASSLQAGGTDEQFF. The CDR3 DNA reads as TGTGCCAGCAGCTTACAAGCGGGAGGTACGGATGAGCAGTTCTTC.

The chain combines TRBV5-4 with TRBJ1-1; D is ambiguous. Trimming left V 2 bases short and J 4 bases short, with 9 bases between. The CDR3 is 13 residues long. Germline assignment: CDR1 SGHNT and CDR2 YYREEE (reference sequence). CDR3 sequence (DNA): TGTGCCAGCAGCTTCGGAGATCGCACTGAAGCTTTCTTT. Translation: CASSFGDRTEAFF.

The rearrangement links TRBV7-9 to TRBJ2-7; tentative D call: TRBD2 (5 bases). Trimming left V 5 bases short and J 5 bases short, with 10 bases between. The CDR3 totals 12 residues. Germline values: CDR1 SEHNR, CDR2 FQNEAQ (reference sequence). The chain's CDR3 is CASSEGTNEQYF. CDR3 DNA: TGTGCCAGCAGCGAGGGTACTAACGAGCAGTACTTC.

The chain combines TRBV5-1 with TRBJ2-1; 11 nucleotides align to TRBD2. The V gene's germline CDR1 is SGHRS and CDR2 YFSETQ. The CDR3 spans 15 residues. After removal of 4 bases from V and 3 bases from J, the junction contained 3 bases not matched to a gene. Here the CDR3 reads CASSPGLAVYNEQFF. The CDR3 DNA is TGCGCCAGCAGCCCGGGACTAGCGGTCTACAATGAGCAGTTCTTC.

This chain uses TRBV5-3 with TRBJ2-3; TRBD2 matches at 13 bases. TRBV5-3 is known as an ORF, though its function is uncertain. The CDR3 consists of 21 residues. V lost 5 bases and J lost 4; bases outside the gene matches: 22. The CDR3 region has the DNA TGTGCCAGAAGTCCTTTGAGACTAGCGGGAGGACCAGACTTTCCTGCAGATACGCAGTATTTT. It is translated as CARSPLRLAGGPDFPADTQYF.